These T cell receptor beta chains were read from a single sample in a study of CD8 T cells in Susac syndrome. Using its own MiXCR run on the immunoSEQ multiplex PCR reads, TCRdb lists one record per CDR3 protein. This sample yields roughly 150,000 distinct CDR3 sequences, of which less than 97% are seen a single time; approximately 0.15% belongs to the top ten. Sequenced material: CD8+ T cells from PBMCs. The receptors derive from a human donor with multiple sclerosis. The CDR3 runs from the conserved cysteine through the conserved F or W. Fields, in order: J gene, V gene, CDR3 protein.

>TRBJ2-7|TRBV9
CASSEPAGGEQYF
>TRBJ2-5|TRBV3-1
CASRHLRDWHLGETQYF
>TRBJ1-1|TRBV9
CASSVGGRTEAFF
>TRBJ1-2|TRBV7-9
CASSRTGPGDYGYTF
>TRBJ1-1|TRBV4-2
CASSQGMGDEAFF
>TRBJ2-7|TRBV29-1
CSVEVGDFYEQYF
>TRBJ2-2|TRBV6-4
CASSDSMQAALNTGELFF
>TRBJ1-6|TRBV6-6
CASSYDKGTLHF
>TRBJ2-1|TRBV12-3/TRBV12-4
CASSWPGQGQFF
>TRBJ2-7|TRBV30
CAWSPMTGSSYEQYF
>TRBJ2-3|TRBV15
CATSRDPVGTSRDTQYF
>TRBJ1-1|TRBV14
CASSPYLTGTDTEAFF
>TRBJ1-2|TRBV29-1
CSVEEPYREPYSGGYTF
>TRBJ2-5|TRBV30
CAWGGASETQYF
>TRBJ2-3|TRBV29-1
CSVDRGGTQYF
>TRBJ1-2|TRBV20-1
CSARSVRPKEGYTF
>TRBJ2-3|TRBV7-2
CASSLPSSRDVYTDTQYF
>TRBJ2-5|TRBV4-1
CASRTGQGGSRETQYF
>TRBJ2-3|TRBV9
CASSVEQGSTDTQYF
>TRBJ2-1|TRBV29-1
CSVETGGDEQFF
>TRBJ2-5|TRBV27
CASGLRETQYF
>TRBJ2-1|TRBV12-3/TRBV12-4
CASSPSWDRADNEQFF
>TRBJ1-5|TRBV30
CAWSVDSHSNQPQHF
>TRBJ1-2|TRBV6-1
CASSEAGDRDGYTF